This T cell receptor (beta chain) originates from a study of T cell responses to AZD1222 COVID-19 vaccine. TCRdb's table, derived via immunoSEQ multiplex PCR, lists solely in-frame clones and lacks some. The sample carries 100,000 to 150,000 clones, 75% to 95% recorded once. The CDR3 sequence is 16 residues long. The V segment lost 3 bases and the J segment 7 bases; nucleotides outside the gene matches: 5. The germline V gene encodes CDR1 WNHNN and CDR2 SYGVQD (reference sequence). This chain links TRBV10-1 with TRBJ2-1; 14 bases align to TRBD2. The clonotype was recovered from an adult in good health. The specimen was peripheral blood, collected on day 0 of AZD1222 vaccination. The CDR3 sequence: CASSDPGTSGSNEQFF. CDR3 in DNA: TGCGCCAGCAGTGACCCCGGGACTAGCGGGAGTAATGAGCAGTTCTTC.